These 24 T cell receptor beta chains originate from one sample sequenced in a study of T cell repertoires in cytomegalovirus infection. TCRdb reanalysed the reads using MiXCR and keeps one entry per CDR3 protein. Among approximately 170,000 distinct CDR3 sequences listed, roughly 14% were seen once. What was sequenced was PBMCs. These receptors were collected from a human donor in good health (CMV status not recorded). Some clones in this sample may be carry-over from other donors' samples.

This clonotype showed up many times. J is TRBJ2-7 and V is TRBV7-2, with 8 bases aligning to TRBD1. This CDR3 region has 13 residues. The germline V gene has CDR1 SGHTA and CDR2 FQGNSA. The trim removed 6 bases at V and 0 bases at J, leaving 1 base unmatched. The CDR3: CASRDRASYEQYF. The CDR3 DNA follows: TGTGCCAGCAGGGACAGGGCCTCCTACGAGCAGTACTTC.

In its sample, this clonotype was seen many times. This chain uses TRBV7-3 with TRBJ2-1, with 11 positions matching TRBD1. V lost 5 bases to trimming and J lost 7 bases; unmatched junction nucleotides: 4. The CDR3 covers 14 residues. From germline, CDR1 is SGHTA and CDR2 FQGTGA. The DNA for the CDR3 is TGTGCCAGCAGCCGGACAGGGGGCGGAAATGAGCAGTTCTTC. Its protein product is CASSRTGGGNEQFF.

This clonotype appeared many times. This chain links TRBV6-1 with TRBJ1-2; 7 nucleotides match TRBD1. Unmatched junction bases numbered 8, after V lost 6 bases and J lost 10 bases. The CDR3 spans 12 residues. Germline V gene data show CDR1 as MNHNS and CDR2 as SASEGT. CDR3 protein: CASSQGQSFYTF. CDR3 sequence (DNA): TGTGCCAGCAGCCAGGGACAGAGCTTCTACACCTTC.

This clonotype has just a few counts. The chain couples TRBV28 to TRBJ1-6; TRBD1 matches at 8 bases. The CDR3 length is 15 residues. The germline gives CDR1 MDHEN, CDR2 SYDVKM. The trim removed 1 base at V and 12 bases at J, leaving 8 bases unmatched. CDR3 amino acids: CASSLSRQGSGPLHF. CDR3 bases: TGTGCCAGCAGTTTATCCCGACAGGGGAGTGGACCCCTCCACTTT.

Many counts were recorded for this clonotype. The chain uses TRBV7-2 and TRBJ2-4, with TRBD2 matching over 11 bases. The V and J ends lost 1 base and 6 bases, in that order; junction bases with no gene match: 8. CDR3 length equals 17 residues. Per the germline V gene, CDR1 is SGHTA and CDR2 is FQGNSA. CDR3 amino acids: CASSLEASGRYGNIQYF. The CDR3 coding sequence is TGTGCCAGCAGCTTAGAGGCTAGCGGGAGGTACGGAAACATTCAGTACTTC.

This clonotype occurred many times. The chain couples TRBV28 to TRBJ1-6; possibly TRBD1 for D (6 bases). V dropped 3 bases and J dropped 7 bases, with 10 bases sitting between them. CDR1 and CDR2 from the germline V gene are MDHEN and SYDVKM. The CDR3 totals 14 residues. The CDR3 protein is CASSLQGKNSPLHF. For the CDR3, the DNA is TGTGCCAGCAGTTTGCAGGGGAAGAATTCACCCCTCCACTTT. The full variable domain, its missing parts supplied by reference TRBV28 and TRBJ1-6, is DVKVTQSSRYLVKRTGEKVFLECVQDMDHENMFWYRQDPGLGLRLIYFSYDVKMKEKGDIPEGYSVSREKKERFSLILESASTNQTSMYLCASSLQGKNSPLHFGNGTRLTVT.

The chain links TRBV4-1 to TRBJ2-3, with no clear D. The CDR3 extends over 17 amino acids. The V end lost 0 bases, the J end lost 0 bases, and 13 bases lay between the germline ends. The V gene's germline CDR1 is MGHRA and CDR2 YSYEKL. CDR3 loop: CASSQDWAHTSTDTQYF. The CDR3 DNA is TGCGCCAGCAGCCAAGATTGGGCCCATACAAGCACAGATACGCAGTATTTT.

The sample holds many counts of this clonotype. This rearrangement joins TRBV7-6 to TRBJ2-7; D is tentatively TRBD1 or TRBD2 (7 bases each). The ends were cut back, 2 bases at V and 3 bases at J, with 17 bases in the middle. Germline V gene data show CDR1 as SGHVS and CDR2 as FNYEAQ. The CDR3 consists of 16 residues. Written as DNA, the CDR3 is TGTGCCAGCAGCTTACGCTTGGCAGGGGGGGACTACGAGCAGTACTTC. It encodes CASSLRLAGGDYEQYF.

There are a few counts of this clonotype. CDR3 in amino acids: CASSLGPSGRDEQFF. CDR3 nucleotide sequence: TGTGCCAGCTCACTCGGGCCTAGCGGGAGGGATGAGCAGTTCTTC. The V and J genes are TRBV18 and TRBJ2-1, with TRBD2 identical over 12 bases. With 4 bases clipped from V and 8 bases from J, the junction kept 6 bases outside the gene matches. The CDR3 runs to 15 residues. The V gene's germline CDR1 is KGHSH and CDR2 LQKENI.

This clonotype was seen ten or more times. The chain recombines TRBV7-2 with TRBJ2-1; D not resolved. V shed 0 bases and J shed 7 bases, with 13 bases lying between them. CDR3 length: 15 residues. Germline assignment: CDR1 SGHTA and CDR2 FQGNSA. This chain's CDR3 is CASSLAGNMANEQFF. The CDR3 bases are TGTGCCAGCAGCTTAGCGGGAAATATGGCGAATGAGCAGTTCTTC.

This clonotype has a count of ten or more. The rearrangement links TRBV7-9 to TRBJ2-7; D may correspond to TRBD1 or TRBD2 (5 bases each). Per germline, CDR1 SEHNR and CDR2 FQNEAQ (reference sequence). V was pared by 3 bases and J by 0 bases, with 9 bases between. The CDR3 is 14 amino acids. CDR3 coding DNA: TGTGCCAGCAGCTTTTCGGGACCCTCCTACGAGCAGTACTTC. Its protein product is CASSFSGPSYEQYF.

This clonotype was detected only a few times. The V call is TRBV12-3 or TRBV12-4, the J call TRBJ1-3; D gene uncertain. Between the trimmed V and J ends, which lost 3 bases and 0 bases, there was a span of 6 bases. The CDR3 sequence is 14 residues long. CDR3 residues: CASSFKSSGNTIYF. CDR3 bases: TGTGCCAGCAGTTTTAAAAGCTCTGGAAACACCATATATTTT.

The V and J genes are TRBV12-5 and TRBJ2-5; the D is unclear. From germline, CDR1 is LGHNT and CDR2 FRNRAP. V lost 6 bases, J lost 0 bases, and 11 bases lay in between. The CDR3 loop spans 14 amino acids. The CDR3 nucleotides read TGTGCTAGTGGGTTCGACGGAGACCAAGAGACCCAGTACTTC. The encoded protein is CASGFDGDQETQYF.

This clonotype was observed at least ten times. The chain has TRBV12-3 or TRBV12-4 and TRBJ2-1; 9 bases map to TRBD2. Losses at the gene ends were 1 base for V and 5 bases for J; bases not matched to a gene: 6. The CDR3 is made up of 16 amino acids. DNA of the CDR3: TGTGCCAGCAGTTTAGGGGCGGGGGGGCCCCACAATGAGCAGTTCTTC. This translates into CASSLGAGGPHNEQFF.

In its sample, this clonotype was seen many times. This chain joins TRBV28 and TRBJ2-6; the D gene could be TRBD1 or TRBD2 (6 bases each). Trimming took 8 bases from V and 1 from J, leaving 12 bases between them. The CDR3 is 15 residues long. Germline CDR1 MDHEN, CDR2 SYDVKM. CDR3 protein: CASFGGQSGANVLTF. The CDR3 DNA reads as TGTGCCAGCTTTGGGGGGCAGTCTGGGGCCAACGTCCTGACTTTC.

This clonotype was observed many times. In DNA, the CDR3 is TGTGCCAGTAGGCCCGAATTTGGCAATCAGCCCCAGCATTTT. It is translated as CASRPEFGNQPQHF. The chain uses TRBV19 and TRBJ1-5, with D unclear. Germline loops: CDR1 LNHDA, CDR2 SQIVND (reference sequence). The CDR3 totals 14 residues. V lost 6 bases, J lost 2 bases, and 11 bases lay in between.

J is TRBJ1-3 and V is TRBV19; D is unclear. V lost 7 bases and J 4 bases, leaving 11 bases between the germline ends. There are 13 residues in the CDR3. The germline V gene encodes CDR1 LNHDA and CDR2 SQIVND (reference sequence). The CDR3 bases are TGTGCCAGTAAAGGTGCCTCGGGAAACACCATATATTTT. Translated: CASKGASGNTIYF.

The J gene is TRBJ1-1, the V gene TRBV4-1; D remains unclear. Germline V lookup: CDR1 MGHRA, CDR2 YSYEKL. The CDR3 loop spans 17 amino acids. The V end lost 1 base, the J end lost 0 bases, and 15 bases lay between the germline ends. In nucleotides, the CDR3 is TGCGCCAGCAGCCAAGCAGCCAGAAATAATTTGAACACTGAAGCTTTCTTT. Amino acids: CASSQAARNNLNTEAFF.

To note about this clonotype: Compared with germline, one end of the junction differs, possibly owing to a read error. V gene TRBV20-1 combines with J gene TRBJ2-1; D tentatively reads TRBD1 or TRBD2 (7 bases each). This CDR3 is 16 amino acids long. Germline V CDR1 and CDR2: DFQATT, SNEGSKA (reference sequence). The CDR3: CSASDQGGISYNEQLF. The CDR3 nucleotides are TGCAGTGCTTCTGATCAGGGGGGGATTTCCTACAATGAGCAGTTATTC.

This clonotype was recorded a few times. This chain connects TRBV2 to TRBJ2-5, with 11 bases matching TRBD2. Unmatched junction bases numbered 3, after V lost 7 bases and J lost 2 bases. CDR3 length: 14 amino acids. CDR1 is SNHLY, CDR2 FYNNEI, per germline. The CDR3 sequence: CASTGLAEQETQYF. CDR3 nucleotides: TGTGCCAGCACGGGACTAGCGGAACAAGAGACCCAGTACTTC.

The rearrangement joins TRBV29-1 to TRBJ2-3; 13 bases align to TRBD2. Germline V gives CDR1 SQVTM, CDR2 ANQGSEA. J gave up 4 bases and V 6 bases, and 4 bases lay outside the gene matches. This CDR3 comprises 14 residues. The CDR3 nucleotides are TGCAGCGTACCCACTAGCGGGGGGGCAGATACGCAGTATTTT. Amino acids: CSVPTSGGADTQYF.

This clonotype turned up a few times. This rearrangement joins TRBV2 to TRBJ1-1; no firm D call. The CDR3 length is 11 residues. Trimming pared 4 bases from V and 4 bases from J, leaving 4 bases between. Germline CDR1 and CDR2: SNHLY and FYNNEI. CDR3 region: CASSGRTEAFF. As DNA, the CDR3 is TGTGCCAGCAGTGGACGCACTGAAGCTTTCTTT. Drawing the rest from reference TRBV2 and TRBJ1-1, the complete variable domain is EPEVTQTPSHQVTQMGQEVILRCVPISNHLYFYWYRQILGQKVEFLVSFYNNEISEKSEIFDDQFSVERPDGSNFTLKIRSTKLEDSAMYFCASSGRTEAFFGQGTRLTVV.

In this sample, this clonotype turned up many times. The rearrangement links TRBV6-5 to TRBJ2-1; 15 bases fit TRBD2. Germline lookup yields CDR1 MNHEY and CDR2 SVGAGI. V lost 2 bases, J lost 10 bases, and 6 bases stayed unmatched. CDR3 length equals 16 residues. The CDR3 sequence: CASSYLGTSGRREQFF. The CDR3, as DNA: TGTGCCAGCAGTTACCTGGGGACTAGCGGGAGGCGGGAGCAGTTCTTC.

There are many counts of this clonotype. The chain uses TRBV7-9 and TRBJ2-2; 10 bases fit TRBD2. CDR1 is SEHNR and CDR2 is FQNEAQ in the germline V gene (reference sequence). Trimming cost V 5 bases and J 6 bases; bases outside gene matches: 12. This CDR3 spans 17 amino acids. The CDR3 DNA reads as TGTGCCAGCAGCCACCCCTCTAGCGGGAGAGGGGCCGGGGAGCTGTTTTTT. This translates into CASSHPSSGRGAGELFF.